This TCR beta chain was recorded in a study of technical replicates of blood from a handful of donors. The CDR3 contains 17 residues. The germline CDR1 and CDR2 sequences are SGHTA and FQGNSA. V lost 5 bases to trimming and J lost 2 bases; unmatched junction nucleotides: 12. This table comes from immunoSEQ multiplex PCR, and its TCRdb copy is limited to in-frame clones, with some not included. The sample lists 70,000 to 95,000 clones; approximately 93% were seen once. The TCR sequence derives from a human donor in good health. The chain uses TRBV7-2 and TRBJ2-7; 10 nucleotides align to TRBD1. The source material was T cells isolated from PBMCs. This CDR3 reads CASSPIGQGGNPYEQYF. The CDR3 bases are TGTGCCAGCAGCCCGATTGGACAGGGGGGTAACCCCTACGAGCAGTACTTC.